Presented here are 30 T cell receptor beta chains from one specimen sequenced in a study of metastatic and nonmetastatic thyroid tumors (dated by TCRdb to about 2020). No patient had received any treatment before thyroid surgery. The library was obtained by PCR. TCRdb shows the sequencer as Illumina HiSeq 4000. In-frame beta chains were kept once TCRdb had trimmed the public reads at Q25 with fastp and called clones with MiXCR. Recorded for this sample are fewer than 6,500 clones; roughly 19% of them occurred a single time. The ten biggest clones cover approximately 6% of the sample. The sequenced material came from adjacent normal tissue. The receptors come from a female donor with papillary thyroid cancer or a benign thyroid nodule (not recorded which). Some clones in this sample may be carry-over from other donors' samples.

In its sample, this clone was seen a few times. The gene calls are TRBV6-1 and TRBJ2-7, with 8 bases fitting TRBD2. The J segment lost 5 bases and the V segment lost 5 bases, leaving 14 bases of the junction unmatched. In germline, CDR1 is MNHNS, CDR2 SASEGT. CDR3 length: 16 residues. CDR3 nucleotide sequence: TGTGCCAGCAGTTCCCACCGGGGGGGTGGGAGCCACGAGCAGTACTTC. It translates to CASSSHRGGGSHEQYF.

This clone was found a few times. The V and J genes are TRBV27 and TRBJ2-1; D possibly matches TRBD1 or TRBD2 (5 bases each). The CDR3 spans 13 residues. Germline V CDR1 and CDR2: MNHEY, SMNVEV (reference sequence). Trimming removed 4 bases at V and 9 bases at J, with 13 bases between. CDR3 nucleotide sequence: TGTGCCAGCAGTTGGGATAGGGGAGTTGAGCAGTTCTTC. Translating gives CASSWDRGVEQFF.

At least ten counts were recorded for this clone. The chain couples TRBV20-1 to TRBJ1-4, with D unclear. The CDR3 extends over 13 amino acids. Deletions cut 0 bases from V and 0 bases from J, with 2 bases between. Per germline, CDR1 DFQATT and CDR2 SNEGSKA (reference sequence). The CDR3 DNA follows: TGCAGTGCTAGAGACACAACTAATGAAAAACTGTTTTTT. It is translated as CSARDTTNEKLFF.

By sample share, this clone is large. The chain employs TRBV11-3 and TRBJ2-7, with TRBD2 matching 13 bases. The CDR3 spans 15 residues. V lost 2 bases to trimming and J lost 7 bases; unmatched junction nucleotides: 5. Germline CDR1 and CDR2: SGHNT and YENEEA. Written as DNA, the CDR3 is TGTGCCAGCAGCTTAAGACTAGCGGGAGGTAGTGAGCAGTACTTC. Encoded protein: CASSLRLAGGSEQYF.

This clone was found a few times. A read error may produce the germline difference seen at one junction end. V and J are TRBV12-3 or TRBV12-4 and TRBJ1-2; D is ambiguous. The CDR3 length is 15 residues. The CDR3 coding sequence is TGTGTCAGCAGTTTCCCAGGTATGGTTAACTATGGCTACACCTTC. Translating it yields CVSSFPGMVNYGYTF.

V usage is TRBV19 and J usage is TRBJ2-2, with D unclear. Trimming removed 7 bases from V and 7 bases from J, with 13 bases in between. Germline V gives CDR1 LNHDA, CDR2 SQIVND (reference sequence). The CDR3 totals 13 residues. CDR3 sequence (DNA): TGTGCCAGTAAAGCACACCCCGGCGGGGAGCTGTTTTTT. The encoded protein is CASKAHPGGELFF.

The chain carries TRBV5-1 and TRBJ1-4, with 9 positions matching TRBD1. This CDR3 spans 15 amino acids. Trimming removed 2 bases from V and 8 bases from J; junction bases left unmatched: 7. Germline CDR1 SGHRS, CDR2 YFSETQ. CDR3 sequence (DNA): TGCGCCAGCAGCTTTTTGGGGACAGGGAGGGAAAAACTGTTTTTT. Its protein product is CASSFLGTGREKLFF.

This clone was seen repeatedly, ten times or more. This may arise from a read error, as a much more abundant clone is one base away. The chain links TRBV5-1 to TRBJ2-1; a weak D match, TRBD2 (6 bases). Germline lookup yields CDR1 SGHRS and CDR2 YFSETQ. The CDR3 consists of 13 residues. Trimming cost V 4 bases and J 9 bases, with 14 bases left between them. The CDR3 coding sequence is TGCGCCAGCAGCCTGGGACCGGAGGGTGAGCAGTTCTTC. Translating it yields CASSLGPEGEQFF.

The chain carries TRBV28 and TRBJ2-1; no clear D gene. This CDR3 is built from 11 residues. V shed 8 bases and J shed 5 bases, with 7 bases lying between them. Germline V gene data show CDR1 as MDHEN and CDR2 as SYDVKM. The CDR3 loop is CASFRDNEQFF. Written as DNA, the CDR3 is TGTGCCAGCTTCAGAGACAATGAGCAGTTCTTC.

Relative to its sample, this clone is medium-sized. The CDR3 region has the DNA TGTGCCACGAGGAGGCAGGGGAAAAGCACAGATACGCAGTATTTT. Protein product: CATRRQGKSTDTQYF. This rearrangement joins TRBV19 to TRBJ2-3; D might be TRBD1 (6 bases). The CDR3 spans 15 residues. The V gene lost 10 bases and the J gene lost 0 bases, with 17 bases spanning the gap. Germline V gene lookup returns CDR1 LNHDA and CDR2 SQIVND (reference sequence).

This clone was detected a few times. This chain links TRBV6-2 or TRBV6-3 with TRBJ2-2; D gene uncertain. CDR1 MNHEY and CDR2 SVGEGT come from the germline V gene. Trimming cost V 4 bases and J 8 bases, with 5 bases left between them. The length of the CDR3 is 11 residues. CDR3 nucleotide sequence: TGTGCCAGCAGTTTCTCGGGGGAGCTGTTTTTT. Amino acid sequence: CASSFSGELFF.

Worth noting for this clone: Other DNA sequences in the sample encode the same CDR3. The CDR3 reads CRGGAGGWKTQYF. In nucleotides, the CDR3 is TGCAGAGGGGGGGCAGGAGGTTGGAAGACCCAGTACTTC. The chain combines TRBV20-1 with TRBJ2-5, with D perhaps TRBD2 (7 bases). The germline gives CDR1 DFQATT, CDR2 SNEGSKA (reference sequence). The CDR3 is 13 residues long.

For the CDR3, the DNA is TGTGCCAGCAGTCATTCAAGGGGAATAGCCTACGAGCAGTACTTC. Protein product: CASSHSRGIAYEQYF. This rearrangement joins TRBV12-3 or TRBV12-4 to TRBJ2-7; possibly TRBD1 for D (5 bases). The CDR3 loop spans 15 amino acids. Trimming cost V 5 bases and J 2 bases, with 16 bases left between them.

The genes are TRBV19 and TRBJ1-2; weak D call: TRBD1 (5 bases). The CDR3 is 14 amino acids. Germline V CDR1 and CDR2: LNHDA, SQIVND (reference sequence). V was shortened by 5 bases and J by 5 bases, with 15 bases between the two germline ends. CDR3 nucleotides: TGTGCCAGTAGTGCTGCAGGGAGACTTTATGGCTACACCTTC. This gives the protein CASSAAGRLYGYTF.

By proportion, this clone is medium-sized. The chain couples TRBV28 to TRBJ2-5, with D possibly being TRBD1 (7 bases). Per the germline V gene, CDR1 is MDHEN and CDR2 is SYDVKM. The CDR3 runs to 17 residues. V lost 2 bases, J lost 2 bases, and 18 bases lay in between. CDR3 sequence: CASSLPGGPGSQETQYF. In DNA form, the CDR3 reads TGTGCCAGCAGTTTACCAGGGGGGCCCGGGTCTCAAGAGACCCAGTACTTC.

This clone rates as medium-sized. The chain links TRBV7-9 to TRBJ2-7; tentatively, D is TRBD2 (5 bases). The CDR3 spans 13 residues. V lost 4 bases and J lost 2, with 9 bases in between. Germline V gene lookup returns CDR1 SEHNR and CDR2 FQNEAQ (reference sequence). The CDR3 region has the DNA TGTGCCAGCAGCTATGGGGAGACCTACGAGCAGTACTTC. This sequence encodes CASSYGETYEQYF.

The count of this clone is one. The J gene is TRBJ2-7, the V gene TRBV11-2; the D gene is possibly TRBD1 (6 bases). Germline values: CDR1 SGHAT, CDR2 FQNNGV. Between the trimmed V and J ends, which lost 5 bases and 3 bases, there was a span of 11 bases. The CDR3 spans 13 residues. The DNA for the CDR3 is TGTGCCAGCAGCCCAGGACAGCTCTACGAGCAGTACTTC. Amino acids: CASSPGQLYEQYF.

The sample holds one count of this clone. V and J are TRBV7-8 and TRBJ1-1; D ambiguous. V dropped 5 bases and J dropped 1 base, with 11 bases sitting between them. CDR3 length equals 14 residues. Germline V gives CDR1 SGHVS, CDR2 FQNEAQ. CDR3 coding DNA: TGTGCCAGCAGCCTAATGGGGAAGAACACTGAAGCTTTCTTT. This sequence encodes CASSLMGKNTEAFF.

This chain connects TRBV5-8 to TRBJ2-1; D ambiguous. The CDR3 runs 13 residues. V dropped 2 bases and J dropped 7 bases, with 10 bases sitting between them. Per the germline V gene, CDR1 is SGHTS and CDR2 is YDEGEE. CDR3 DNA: TGTGCCAGCAGCTTTGTTGTTGAGAATGAGCAGTTCTTC. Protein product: CASSFVVENEQFF.

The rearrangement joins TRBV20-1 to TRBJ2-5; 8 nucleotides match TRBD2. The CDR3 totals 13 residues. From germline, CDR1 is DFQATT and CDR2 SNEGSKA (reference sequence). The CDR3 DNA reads TGCAGAGGGGTGGCGGGAGGTGGGAAGACCCAGTACTTC. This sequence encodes CRGVAGGGKTQYF.

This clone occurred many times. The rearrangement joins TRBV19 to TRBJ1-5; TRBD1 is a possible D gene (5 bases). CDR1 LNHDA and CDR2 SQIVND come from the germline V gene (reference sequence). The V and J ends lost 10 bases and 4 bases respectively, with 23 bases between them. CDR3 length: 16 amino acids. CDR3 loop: CATRVGGGTVNQPQHF. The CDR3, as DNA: TGTGCCACCAGAGTCGGGGGGGGGACGGTGAATCAGCCCCAGCATTTT.

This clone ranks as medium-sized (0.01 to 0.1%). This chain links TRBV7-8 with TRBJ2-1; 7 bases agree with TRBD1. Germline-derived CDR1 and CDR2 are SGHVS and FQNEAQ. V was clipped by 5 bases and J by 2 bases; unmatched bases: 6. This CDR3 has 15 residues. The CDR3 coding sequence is TGTGCCAGCAGCATAGGGACAGAAGCCTACAATGAGCAGTTCTTC. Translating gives CASSIGTEAYNEQFF.

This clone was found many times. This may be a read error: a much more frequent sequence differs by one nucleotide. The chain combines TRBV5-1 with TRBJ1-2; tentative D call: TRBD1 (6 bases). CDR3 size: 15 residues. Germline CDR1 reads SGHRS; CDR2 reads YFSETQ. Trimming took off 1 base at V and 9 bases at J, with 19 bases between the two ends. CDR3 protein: CASSLSSWGADSYTF. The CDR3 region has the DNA TGCGCCAGCAGCTTGAGCTCCTGGGGGGCTGATAGCTACACCTTC.

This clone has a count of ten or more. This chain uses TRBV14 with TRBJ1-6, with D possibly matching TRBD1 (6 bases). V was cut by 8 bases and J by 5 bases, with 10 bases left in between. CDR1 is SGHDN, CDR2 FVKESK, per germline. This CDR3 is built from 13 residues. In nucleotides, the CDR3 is TGTGCCAGCCGACAGGTGGATAATTCACCCCTCCACTTT. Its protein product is CASRQVDNSPLHF. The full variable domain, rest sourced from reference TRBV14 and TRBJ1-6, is EAGVTQFPSHSVIEKGQTVTLRCDPISGHDNLYWYRRVMGKEIKFLLHFVKESKQDESGMPNNRFLAERTGGTYSTLKVQPAELEDSGVYFCASRQVDNSPLHFGNGTRLTVT.

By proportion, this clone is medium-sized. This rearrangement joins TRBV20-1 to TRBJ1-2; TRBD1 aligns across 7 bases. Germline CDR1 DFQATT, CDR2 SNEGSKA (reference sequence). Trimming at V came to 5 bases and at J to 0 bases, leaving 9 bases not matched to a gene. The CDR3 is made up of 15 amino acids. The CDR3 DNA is TGCAGTGCTCTGTCTAAACAGGGGACTAACTATGGCTACACCTTC. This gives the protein CSALSKQGTNYGYTF.

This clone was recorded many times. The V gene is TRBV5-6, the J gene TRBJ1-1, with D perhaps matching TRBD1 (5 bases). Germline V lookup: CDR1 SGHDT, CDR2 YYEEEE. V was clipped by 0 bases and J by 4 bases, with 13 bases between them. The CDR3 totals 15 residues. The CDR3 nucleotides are TGTGCCAGCAGCTTGGAGTCAGGGCGAAGCACTGAAGCTTTCTTT. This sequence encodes CASSLESGRSTEAFF. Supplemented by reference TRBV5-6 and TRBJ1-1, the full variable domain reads DAGVTQSPTHLIKTRGQQVTLRCSPKSGHDTVSWYQQALGQGPQFIFQYYEEEERQRGNFPDRFSGHQFPNYSSELNVNALLLGDSALYLCASSLESGRSTEAFFGQGTRLTVV.

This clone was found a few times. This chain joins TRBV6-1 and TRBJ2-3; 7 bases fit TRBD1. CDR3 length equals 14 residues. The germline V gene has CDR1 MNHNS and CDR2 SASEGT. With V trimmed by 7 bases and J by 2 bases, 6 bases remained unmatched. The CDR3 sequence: CASTQGQPTDTQYF. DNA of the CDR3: TGTGCCAGCACACAGGGACAGCCCACAGATACGCAGTATTTT.

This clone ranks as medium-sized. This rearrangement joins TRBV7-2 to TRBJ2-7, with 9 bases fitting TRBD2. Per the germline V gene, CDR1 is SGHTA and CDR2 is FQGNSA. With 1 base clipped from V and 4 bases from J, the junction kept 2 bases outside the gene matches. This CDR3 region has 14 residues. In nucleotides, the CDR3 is TGTGCCAGCAGCTTAGTAGCGGGGGCGTACGAGCAGTACTTC. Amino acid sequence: CASSLVAGAYEQYF.

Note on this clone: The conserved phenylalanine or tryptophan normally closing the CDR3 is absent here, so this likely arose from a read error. CDR3 region: CAGSLGAVTKSVRQETQYL. The CDR3 bases are TGCGCCGGCAGCTTGGGGGCCGTGACCAAATCCGTCCGACAAGAGACCCAGTACCTC. The chain carries TRBV5-1 and TRBJ2-5; tentative D call: TRBD1 (6 bases). Looked up from germline, CDR1 is SGHRS and CDR2 is YFSETQ. The CDR3 is 19 amino acids.

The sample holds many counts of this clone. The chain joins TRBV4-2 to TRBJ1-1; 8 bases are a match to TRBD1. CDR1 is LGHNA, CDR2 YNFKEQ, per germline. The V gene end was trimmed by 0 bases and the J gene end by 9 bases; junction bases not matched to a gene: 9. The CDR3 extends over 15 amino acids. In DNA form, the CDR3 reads TGTGCCAGCAGCCAAGACAGGGGACAGGTGGGGAAAGCTTTCTTT. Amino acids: CASSQDRGQVGKAFF.